The source of this T cell receptor (beta chain) is a study of T cell repertoires in cytomegalovirus infection. The overall study: HLA-B-restricted CMV epitopes that are well studied, plus recently identified HLA-C-restricted ones, were used by the study. CMV infection and matching HLA type were both indicated by public TCR beta signatures. Regarding the study as a whole: Clonotypes of TCR beta that were HLA-C-restricted and CMV-specific dominated the ex vivo response. Carriage of CMV together with the relevant HLA was identifiable through cumulative public TCR beta family frequency.

MiXCR was run by TCRdb on the reads, yielding one entry per CDR3 protein. The top ten hold roughly 74% of the sample, which has roughly 100,000 distinct CDR3 sequences, under 50% seen once. The sample holds a few counts of this clonotype. Its antigen remains unidentified. The CDR3 runs to 16 residues. Trimming shortened V by 2 bases and J by 2 bases, and 12 bases separated the two germline ends. CDR1 SGHVS and CDR2 FNYEAQ come from the germline V gene. Material: CD8+ T cells from cultured PBMCs, obtained from culture after CMV antigen stimulation. The V gene is TRBV7-6, the J gene TRBJ2-2; D gene unclear. This TCR came from a human donor in good health (CMV status not recorded). Some clones in this sample may be carry-over from other donors' samples. The CDR3 reads CASSLNMGPNTGELFF. CDR3 in DNA: TGTGCCAGCAGCTTAAATATGGGTCCAAACACCGGGGAGCTGTTTTTT. The full variable domain, in which reference TRBV7-6 and TRBJ2-2 provide the parts outside the CDR3, is GAGVSQSPRYKVTKRGQDVALRCDPISGHVSLYWYRQALGQGPEFLTYFNYEAQQDKSGLPNDRFSAERPEGSISTLTIQRTEQRDSAMYRCASSLNMGPNTGELFFGEGSRLTVL.